A single sample is the source of the 27 T cell receptor beta chains below, sequenced in a study of identical twins. TCRdb re-called the 5' RACE reads with MiXCR, one entry per CDR3 protein. The sample contains fewer than 550,000 distinct CDR3 sequences, around 15% of which appear only once. The sample was also reused in another study, on yellow fever vaccine responses in identical twins.

The material sequenced was CD4+ T cells sorted from blood. The receptors stem from a young woman in good health.

Only a few counts were recorded for this clonotype. The CDR3 protein is CASSYPPTGGHGYTF. Written as DNA, the CDR3 is TGTGCCAGCAGTTATCCGCCGACGGGAGGGCATGGCTACACCTTC. The chain recombines TRBV28 with TRBJ1-2; D gene ambiguous. Germline values: CDR1 MDHEN, CDR2 SYDVKM. Deletions cut 4 bases from V and 6 bases from J, with 18 bases between. The CDR3 extends over 15 amino acids.

This chain links TRBV9 with TRBJ2-1, with a weak D call TRBD2 (7 bases). The CDR3 runs 18 residues. Germline CDR1 is SGDLS and CDR2 is YYNGEE. With 2 bases removed from V and 8 bases from J, the gap between germline ends came to 26 bases. The CDR3 loop reads CASSVGIGMGGARDEQFF. CDR3 sequence (DNA): TGTGCCAGCAGCGTGGGTATAGGGATGGGGGGGGCTCGGGATGAGCAGTTCTTC.

This clonotype appeared a few times. The chain couples TRBV18 to TRBJ2-3; D might be TRBD1 (5 bases). This CDR3 has 13 residues. V lost 2 bases and J 10 bases, leaving 13 bases between the germline ends. CDR1 KGHSH and CDR2 LQKENI come from the germline V gene. CDR3 sequence reads: CASSPGQGVPQYF. The CDR3 DNA is TGTGCCAGCTCACCAGGCCAAGGGGTACCGCAGTATTTT.

This clonotype has a handful of counts. CDR3 sequence: CSARALSHNGPNTGELFF. The CDR3 DNA is TGCAGTGCTAGAGCGTTGAGCCATAACGGGCCTAACACCGGGGAGCTGTTTTTT. The rearrangement links TRBV20-1 to TRBJ2-2; D is unresolved. Germline V CDR1 and CDR2: DFQATT, SNEGSKA (reference sequence). There are 18 residues in the CDR3. The germline V and J ends were trimmed by 1 base and 2 bases, with 20 bases remaining between them.

This chain connects TRBV11-2 to TRBJ2-3; D is unclear. This CDR3 contains 15 residues. From germline, CDR1 is SGHAT and CDR2 FQNNGV. Trimming removed 0 bases at V and 2 bases at J, with 9 bases between. CDR3 residues: CASSLDSFDTDTQYF. DNA for the CDR3: TGTGCCAGCAGCTTAGACTCCTTCGACACAGATACGCAGTATTTT. Combining the CDR3 with reference TRBV11-2 and TRBJ2-3 gives the whole variable domain EAGVAQSPRYKIIEKRQSVAFWCNPISGHATLYWYQQILGQGPKLLIQFQNNGVVDDSQLPKDRFSAERLKGVDSTLKIQPAKLEDSAVYLCASSLDSFDTDTQYFGPGTRLTVL.

The chain links TRBV28 to TRBJ1-6, with 8 nucleotides matching TRBD1. Trimming at V came to 6 bases and at J to 9 bases, leaving 7 bases not matched to a gene. The CDR3 sequence is 14 residues long. Looked up from germline, CDR1 is MDHEN and CDR2 is SYDVKM. DNA of the CDR3: TGTGCCAGCAGGACTACAGGGGGGGCTTCACCCCTCCACTTT. This sequence encodes CASRTTGGASPLHF.

This chain connects TRBV7-2 to TRBJ2-1; weak D call: TRBD2 (7 bases). This CDR3 spans 14 amino acids. V lost 5 bases, J lost 7 bases, and 15 bases lay in between. Germline CDR1 SGHTA, CDR2 FQGNSA. CDR3 protein: CASSIGGGLNEQFF. As DNA, the CDR3 is TGTGCCAGCAGCATAGGGGGGGGGCTAAATGAGCAGTTCTTC. Looking up the rest from reference TRBV7-2 and TRBJ2-1 gives the full variable domain: GAGVSQSPSNKVTEKGKDVELRCDPISGHTALYWYRQSLGQGLEFLIYFQGNSAPDKSGLPSDRFSAERTGGSVSTLTIQRTQQEDSAVYLCASSIGGGLNEQFFGPGTRLTVL.

The table lists this clonotype with many counts. The chain couples TRBV11-2 to TRBJ2-2; weak D call: TRBD1 (6 bases). Trimming cost V 5 bases and J 1 base, with 23 bases left between them. The length of the CDR3 is 19 residues. The germline CDR1 and CDR2 sequences are SGHAT and FQNNGV. The CDR3 sequence: CASSPLRGQSLLNTGELFF. CDR3 nucleotides: TGTGCCAGCAGCCCTTTACGAGGACAGTCCCTCTTGAACACCGGGGAGCTGTTTTTT.

In its sample, this clonotype was seen many times. This chain links TRBV10-3 with TRBJ2-3; the match to TRBD2 covers 8 bases. With V trimmed by 6 bases and J by 0 bases, 5 bases remained unmatched. Germline loops: CDR1 ENHRY, CDR2 SYGVKD. The CDR3 is 15 amino acids. The CDR3 DNA is TGTGCCATCAGCTTAGCGGGGTCCAGCACAGATACGCAGTATTTT. Its translation is CAISLAGSSTDTQYF.

The rearrangement links TRBV12-3 or TRBV12-4 to TRBJ2-1, with D maybe TRBD2 (6 bases). This CDR3 has 14 amino acids. Trimming cost V 8 bases and J 8 bases, with 19 bases left between them. The CDR3 protein is CASRPGDLGHEQFF. In nucleotides, the CDR3 is TGTGCCAGCCGCCCCGGGGACTTGGGCCATGAGCAGTTCTTC.

This clonotype was seen ten or more times. The J gene is TRBJ1-5, the V gene TRBV20-1; no clear D gene. V dropped 4 bases and J dropped 4 bases, with 14 bases sitting between them. CDR1 and CDR2 from the germline V gene are DFQATT and SNEGSKA (reference sequence). This CDR3 is 14 amino acids long. CDR3 residues: CSATQTQVNQPQHF. In DNA, the CDR3 is TGCAGTGCTACCCAGACCCAAGTTAATCAGCCCCAGCATTTT.

This clonotype turned up a few times. V is TRBV20-1 and J is TRBJ2-7; TRBD1 matches at 8 bases. The length of the CDR3 is 13 residues. CDR1 and CDR2 (germline): DFQATT, SNEGSKA (reference sequence). The V gene end was trimmed by 6 bases and the J gene end by 7 bases; junction bases not matched to a gene: 11. The CDR3 reads CSAPLDRGGEQYF. The CDR3 coding sequence is TGCAGTGCCCCTTTAGACAGGGGTGGGGAGCAGTACTTC.

This clonotype was detected many times. The rearrangement uses TRBV12-3 or TRBV12-4 and TRBJ2-3; TRBD1 or TRBD2 may be the D gene (5 bases each). Trimming took 6 bases from V and 5 from J, leaving 9 bases between them. The CDR3 spans 12 residues. This CDR3 is CASRRGGDTQYF. CDR3 nucleotides: TGTGCCAGCAGGAGGGGCGGAGATACGCAGTATTTT.

This clonotype was counted between two and nine times. The rearrangement links TRBV27 to TRBJ1-5, with D tentatively TRBD1 (5 bases). CDR3 size: 18 residues. CDR1 and CDR2 from the germline V gene are MNHEY and SMNVEV (reference sequence). V was cut by 1 base and J by 0 bases, with 16 bases left in between. This chain's CDR3 is CASSLWGVSGGSNQPQHF. CDR3 sequence (DNA): TGTGCCAGCAGTTTATGGGGTGTAAGCGGGGGTAGCAATCAGCCCCAGCATTTT.

This clonotype occurred many times. The chain links TRBV4-2 to TRBJ2-1; 8 positions agree with TRBD1. The J segment lost 4 bases and the V segment lost 1 base, leaving 9 bases of the junction unmatched. The CDR3 sequence is 17 residues long. The germline CDR1 and CDR2 sequences are LGHNA and YNFKEQ. CDR3 nucleotides: TGTGCCAGCAGCCAAGGGGTCGGACAGGGATCGTACAATGAGCAGTTCTTC. Amino acid sequence: CASSQGVGQGSYNEQFF.

This clonotype was observed many times. The chain has TRBV20-1 and TRBJ1-3, with 9 bases aligning to TRBD1. The CDR3 extends over 19 amino acids. Trimming at V came to 0 bases and at J to 1 base, leaving 13 bases not matched to a gene. CDR1 and CDR2 from the germline V gene are DFQATT and SNEGSKA (reference sequence). CDR3 nucleotides: TGCAGTGCTAGAGATCCTCGGGGAAACAGGGGGCAATCTGGAAACACCATATATTTT. Translated: CSARDPRGNRGQSGNTIYF.

This clonotype was recorded a few times. V and J are TRBV12-3 or TRBV12-4 and TRBJ2-1; 13 bases match TRBD2. The V and J ends lost 7 bases and 4 bases, in that order; junction bases with no gene match: 7. The length of the CDR3 is 16 residues. The CDR3 sequence is CASITGTSGTYNEQFF. Here the CDR3 DNA reads TGTGCCAGCATCACCGGGACTAGCGGGACATACAATGAGCAGTTCTTC.

This clonotype was seen only a few times. This chain uses TRBV29-1 with TRBJ1-2; TRBD1 matches at 9 bases. After removal of 6 bases from V and 4 bases from J, the junction contained 3 bases not matched to a gene. This CDR3 contains 12 residues. Germline lookup yields CDR1 SQVTM and CDR2 ANQGSEA. The DNA for the CDR3 is TGCAGCGTGGGACAGGGAGCCTATGGCTACACCTTC. It specifies CSVGQGAYGYTF. Full variable domain (outside the CDR3, taken from reference TRBV29-1 and TRBJ1-2): SAVISQKPSRDICQRGTSLTIQCQVDSQVTMMFWYRQQPGQSLTLIATANQGSEATYESGFVIDKFPISRPNLTFSTLTVSNMSPEDSSIYLCSVGQGAYGYTFGSGTRLTVV.

As for this clonotype: At one end, the junction sequence differs from germline, possibly due to a read error. The chain has TRBV11-2 and TRBJ2-5, with 9 bases identical to TRBD1. The CDR3 sequence is 14 residues long. Looked up from germline, CDR1 is SGHAT and CDR2 is FQNNGV. Here the CDR3 DNA reads TGTGCCAGCAGCGGCACAGGGGGCCAAGTGACCCAGTACTTC. Translating gives CASSGTGGQVTQYF. The variable domain in full, completed from reference TRBV11-2 and TRBJ2-5, reads EAGVAQSPRYKIIEKRQSVAFWCNPISGHATLYWYQQILGQGPKLLIQFQNNGVVDDSQLPKDRFSAERLKGVDSTLKIQPAKLEDSAVYLCASSGTGGQVTQYFGPGTRLLVL.

This clonotype was counted only a few times. The rearrangement links TRBV29-1 to TRBJ2-7; D unresolved. Germline V gene lookup returns CDR1 SQVTM and CDR2 ANQGSEA. Trimming took 3 bases from V and 7 from J, leaving 22 bases between them. This CDR3 has 15 amino acids. The CDR3 protein is CSVDKGSKLGEEQYF. The DNA of the CDR3 is TGCAGCGTTGACAAGGGTTCGAAATTAGGTGAAGAGCAGTACTTC.

This clonotype was seen repeatedly, ten times or more. The chain joins TRBV5-1 to TRBJ2-5, with D maybe TRBD2 (7 bases). The germline CDR1 and CDR2 sequences are SGHRS and YFSETQ. This CDR3 has 14 amino acids. Trimming took 7 bases from V and 4 from J, leaving 17 bases between them. The DNA for the CDR3 is TGCGCCAGCGGGACTACAGGGATCAGAGAGACCCAGTACTTC. The encoded protein is CASGTTGIRETQYF.

The V and J genes are TRBV20-1 and TRBJ1-5; D gene unclear. CDR3 size: 15 residues. The germline CDR1 and CDR2 sequences are DFQATT and SNEGSKA (reference sequence). The V gene lost 3 bases and the J gene lost 1 base, with 13 bases spanning the gap. The CDR3 here is CSASNLVSSNQPQHF. The CDR3, as DNA: TGCAGTGCTAGTAATCTGGTCAGCAGCAATCAGCCCCAGCATTTT.

This clonotype was detected a few times. The V and J genes are TRBV6-5 and TRBJ1-1; D unresolved. Germline lookup yields CDR1 MNHEY and CDR2 SVGAGI. Deletions cut 0 bases from V and 1 base from J, with 6 bases between. There are 14 residues in the CDR3. This CDR3 is CASSYSSANTEAFF. The CDR3, as DNA: TGTGCCAGCAGTTACTCTTCCGCGAACACTGAAGCTTTCTTT.

This clonotype was observed a handful of times. The chain has TRBV5-1 and TRBJ2-1; D is perhaps TRBD1 (6 bases). V lost 2 bases to trimming and J lost 4 bases, with 10 bases between them. CDR1 and CDR2 (germline): SGHRS, YFSETQ. The CDR3 has 14 amino acids. DNA for the CDR3: TGCGCCAGCAGCTTAGGACAGCTTTACAATGAGCAGTTCTTC. Protein sequence: CASSLGQLYNEQFF.

This clonotype showed up just a few times. The J gene is TRBJ2-1, the V gene TRBV6-1, with TRBD1 matching over 10 bases. The CDR3 contains 13 residues. V dropped 10 bases and J dropped 4; count of bases not matched to a gene: 4. Germline CDR1 MNHNS, CDR2 SASEGT. Here the CDR3 reads CAIDRGLYNEQFF. The DNA for the CDR3 is TGTGCCATAGACAGGGGGCTTTACAATGAGCAGTTCTTC.

J is TRBJ1-5 and V is TRBV10-3; the D is unclear. This CDR3 contains 17 residues. The V gene's germline CDR1 is ENHRY and CDR2 SYGVKD. V shed 0 bases and J shed 0 bases, with 12 bases lying between them. DNA for the CDR3: TGTGCCATCAGTGAGTCAGGGCTCAGCAATAGCAATCAGCCCCAGCATTTT. Its translation is CAISESGLSNSNQPQHF.

This clonotype has at least ten counts. The chain joins TRBV6-2 or TRBV6-3 to TRBJ2-1; TRBD2 might be the D (6 bases). Germline CDR1 is MNHEY and CDR2 is SVGEGT. The CDR3 totals 14 residues. The V gene lost 7 bases and the J gene lost 7 bases, with 17 bases spanning the gap. CDR3 DNA: TGTGCCAGCACCCGGGACTCGGTGGCAAATGAGCAGTTCTTC. This sequence encodes CASTRDSVANEQFF.